This T cell receptor (beta chain) was captured by sequencing in a study of early T cells in non-severe SARS-CoV-2 infection. In the study overall: Unsorted whole-blood RNA was sequenced in bulk, leaving chains unpaired.

This clonotype was observed at least ten times. Its antigen is unidentified. Individually, cDNA molecules had unique molecular identifiers attached to them. TCRdb redid the calling of the 5' RACE reads with MiXCR, one entry per CDR3 protein. The sample shows roughly 76,000 distinct CDR3 sequences, 10% to 15% of them seen only once. This CDR3 is 12 amino acids long. Trimming took 2 bases from V and 4 from J, leaving 5 bases between them. Germline-derived CDR1 and CDR2 are SGHTA and FQGNSA. Study outcomes and limitations: VDJdb matching favored anti-spike CD8 responses, missing private and CD4 specificities.

This clonotype originated in an adult who was a healthcare worker with PCR-confirmed SARS-CoV-2 infection or an uninfected control (not recorded which). The V call is TRBV7-2, the J call TRBJ1-1; D is unresolved. Source material: whole blood. DNA of the CDR3: TGTGCCAGCAGCTTATGGAGCACTGAAGCTTTCTTT. Its translation is CASSLWSTEAFF.